This TCR beta chain was identified in a study of cytomegalovirus exposure and HLA in healthy donors. Study findings and constraints: The tendency of first-cohort TCR clusters to co-occur in the 120 or so validation repertoires was the finding of a later analysis. Generally TCR sequences proved uncommon, though certain public TCRs appeared in numerous donors.

The method was immunoSEQ multiplex PCR; TCRdb's version includes in-frame clones alone and lacks a portion of them. The table records under 250,000 clones, about nine tenths of them present only once. Notes on this clone: Its antigen is unknown.

The CDR3 has 17 amino acids. CDR1 SGHRS and CDR2 YFSETQ come from the germline V gene. With V trimmed by 3 bases and J by 0 bases, 9 bases remained unmatched. This sequence originates from a woman between 18 and 29 years old in good health and CMV-seronegative. Sequenced: PBMCs. The chain uses TRBV5-1 and TRBJ1-2, with 9 bases that match TRBD1. The CDR3 nucleotides are TGCGCCAGCAGCTCGGACAGGGGCCAACCACCTAACTATGGCTACACCTTC. It specifies CASSSDRGQPPNYGYTF.